This T cell receptor (beta chain) appears in the sequencing data of a study of CD8 T cells in ankylosing spondylitis. This clonotype was seen a handful of times. V was cut by 5 bases and J by 4 bases, with 17 bases left in between. Germline V gene data show CDR1 as MNHNS and CDR2 as SASEGT. This CDR3 is built from 15 residues. TCRdb passed the 5' RACE reads through MiXCR, listing each CDR3 protein once. Of about 220,000 distinct CDR3 sequences listed, around 24% were seen once; the top ten hold more than 6.5%. The sequencing input was blood, either unsorted or a sorted T cell fraction (not recorded which). This rearrangement joins TRBV6-1 to TRBJ1-1; perhaps TRBD1 as D (6 bases). This clonotype originated in a male donor with ankylosing spondylitis or in good health (not recorded which). This chain's CDR3 is CASSPPGVVVTEAFF. In DNA, the CDR3 is TGTGCCAGCAGTCCCCCAGGGGTGGTGGTCACTGAAGCTTTCTTT.